This entry lists 25 T cell receptor beta chains sequenced from one sample in a study of response to subunit inactivated influenza vaccine (dated by TCRdb to between 2017 and 2018). The method behind the library was RT-PCR. Sequencing relied on an Illumina HiSeq 2500. The raw public reads went through TCRdb reprocessing: fastp at Q25, MiXCR clone calling, in-frame beta chains kept. Entries are consolidated by CDR3 protein sequence, retaining the most common genes and DNA. Across this sample there are about 500,000 distinct CDR3 sequences, with around 7.7% seen only once. The top ten hold about 12% of the sample. The sample in question was PBMCs from blood, obtained roughly 24 months after vaccination. The source is a man between 45 and 75 years old who received an inactivated influenza vaccine. Donor details come from another sample of the same person, matched by shared clones.

To note about this clonotype: One junction end disagrees with the germline gene, perhaps due to a read error. V and J are TRBV20-1 and TRBJ2-1; D ambiguous. The CDR3 spans 11 residues. The germline CDR1 and CDR2 sequences are DFQATT and SNEGSKA (reference sequence). CDR3 bases: TGCAGTGCTGAATCCTATAATGAGCAGTTCTTC. Protein: CSAESYNEQFF.

The chain has TRBV28 and TRBJ1-2; 9 bases line up with TRBD1. CDR1 is MDHEN and CDR2 is SYDVKM in the germline V gene. V shed 2 bases and J 3 bases; nucleotides not matched to a gene: 10. The CDR3 totals 17 residues. Here the CDR3 reads CASSLVGTGKVYYGYTF. Written as DNA, the CDR3 is TGTGCCAGCAGTTTAGTCGGGACAGGGAAGGTCTACTATGGCTACACCTTC.

This clonotype occurred many times. The V gene is TRBV12-3 or TRBV12-4, the J gene TRBJ1-2; the D gene is possibly TRBD1 (5 bases). The CDR3 covers 13 residues. Between the trimmed V and J ends, which lost 3 bases and 5 bases, there was a span of 10 bases. The CDR3 reads CASSLGLGYGYTF. The CDR3 DNA is TGTGCCAGCAGTTTGGGGCTAGGGTATGGCTACACCTTC.

The chain carries TRBV4-2 and TRBJ1-2; D unclear. CDR1 and CDR2 (germline): LGHNA, YNFKEQ. Trimming pared 1 base from V and 7 bases from J, leaving 13 bases between. The CDR3 contains 14 residues. The CDR3 sequence is CASSQVGRGIGYTF. For the CDR3, the DNA is TGTGCCAGCAGCCAAGTAGGGAGAGGGATTGGCTACACCTTC.

The CDR3 region is CASSLVLPGTAIFTDTQYF. CDR3 bases: TGTGCCAGCAGCTTAGTTTTGCCCGGGACAGCGATATTCACAGATACGCAGTATTTT. This chain joins TRBV11-2 and TRBJ2-3; 7 bases agree with TRBD1. The CDR3 extends over 19 amino acids. The V segment lost 1 base and the J segment 2 bases; nucleotides outside the gene matches: 15. The germline V gene has CDR1 SGHAT and CDR2 FQNNGV.

The table lists this clonotype with many counts. V is TRBV30 and J is TRBJ2-1; D gene uncertain. Germline values: CDR1 GTSNPN, CDR2 SVGIG (reference sequence). There are 13 residues in the CDR3. Between the trimmed V and J ends, which lost 3 bases and 2 bases, there was a span of 8 bases. CDR3 protein: CAWSLTTYNEQFF. The CDR3 DNA follows: TGTGCCTGGAGCTTAACGACCTACAATGAGCAGTTCTTC.

This clonotype came up many times. The genes are TRBV29-1 and TRBJ1-1, with D possibly being TRBD1 (5 bases). The CDR3 sequence is 12 residues long. Trimming took 8 bases from V and 5 from J, leaving 15 bases between them. The germline CDR1 and CDR2 sequences are SQVTM and ANQGSEA. The CDR3 here is CSPWTPGTEAFF. The CDR3 DNA reads TGCAGCCCATGGACACCGGGTACTGAAGCTTTCTTT.

The V call is TRBV28, the J call TRBJ2-7; TRBD1 aligns across 8 bases. Germline CDR1 MDHEN, CDR2 SYDVKM. V gave up 3 bases and J gave up 8 bases; unmatched junction bases: 9. The CDR3 has 14 residues. Here the CDR3 reads CASSFLYRDRKQYF. CDR3 coding DNA: TGTGCCAGCAGTTTCCTGTACCGGGACAGGAAGCAGTACTTC.

The chain joins TRBV5-1 to TRBJ1-1; 7 bases line up with TRBD1. There are 13 residues in the CDR3. Germline V gene data show CDR1 as SGHRS and CDR2 as YFSETQ. With 6 bases clipped from V and 2 bases from J, the junction kept 4 bases outside the gene matches. The CDR3 DNA reads as TGCGCCAGCACGCGGGACAGCAACACTGAAGCTTTCTTT. The encoded protein is CASTRDSNTEAFF.

This clonotype has a handful of counts. Relative to the germline gene, one junction end is altered; a read error may explain this. The chain uses TRBV12-3 or TRBV12-4 and TRBJ2-3, with D uncertain. This CDR3 comprises 10 residues. CDR3 coding DNA: TGTGCCAGCAGATTAGATACGCAGTATTTT. Its translation: CASRLDTQYF.

J is TRBJ1-3 and V is TRBV7-2, with D uncertain. Germline CDR1 is SGHTA and CDR2 is FQGNSA. The CDR3 covers 16 residues. Trimming pared 1 base from V and 4 bases from J, leaving 14 bases between. CDR3 amino acids: CASSLVAIAGGNTIYF. CDR3 sequence (DNA): TGTGCCAGCAGCTTAGTGGCCATAGCAGGAGGAAACACCATATATTTT.

This clonotype occurred many times. This CDR3 reads CSASGLKTTNTGELFF. The CDR3 DNA reads TGCAGTGCTAGCGGGTTGAAGACGACGAACACCGGGGAGCTGTTTTTT. This sequence joins TRBV20-1 and TRBJ2-2; D is undetermined. The CDR3 is made up of 16 amino acids. CDR1 is DFQATT and CDR2 is SNEGSKA in the germline V gene (reference sequence). Trimming pared 3 bases from V and 0 bases from J, leaving 14 bases between.

The chain joins TRBV24-1 to TRBJ2-5, with 9 bases that match TRBD2. This CDR3 has 13 amino acids. CDR1 and CDR2 from the germline V gene are KGHDR and SFDVKD. V trimming: 9 bases; J trimming: 3 bases; junction bases outside the gene matches: 4. CDR3 residues: CATARGGEETQYF. CDR3 coding DNA: TGTGCCACCGCACGCGGGGGGGAAGAGACCCAGTACTTC.

This sequence joins TRBV7-9 and TRBJ1-2; 7 bases line up with TRBD1. The V segment lost 5 bases and the J segment 3 bases; nucleotides outside the gene matches: 9. Germline V lookup: CDR1 SEHNR, CDR2 FQNEAQ (reference sequence). The CDR3 totals 15 residues. CDR3 sequence: CASSLVRGSYYGYTF. The CDR3 coding sequence is TGTGCCAGCAGCCTGGTCAGGGGGTCTTACTATGGCTACACCTTC.

In its sample, this clonotype was seen many times. The gene calls are TRBV5-1 and TRBJ2-3; TRBD1 aligns across 8 bases. Germline V CDR1 and CDR2: SGHRS, YFSETQ. With V trimmed by 0 bases and J by 5 bases, 2 bases remained unmatched. The CDR3 consists of 14 residues. The CDR3 region is CASSLGQGIDTQYF. The CDR3 DNA is TGCGCCAGCAGCTTGGGACAGGGGATAGATACGCAGTATTTT.

The V gene is TRBV12-3 or TRBV12-4, the J gene TRBJ1-1; a weak D match, TRBD1 (6 bases). The V and J ends lost 5 bases and 3 bases respectively, with 10 bases between them. This CDR3 comprises 13 residues. In nucleotides, the CDR3 is TGTGCCAGCAGTCTCGACAGGTACACTGAAGCTTTCTTT. Translation: CASSLDRYTEAFF.

This clonotype occurred a few times. The chain couples TRBV4-1 to TRBJ2-5, with D maybe TRBD1 (5 bases). This CDR3 has 14 amino acids. Germline V gives CDR1 MGHRA, CDR2 YSYEKL. Trimming stripped 0 bases from V and 7 bases from J, with 12 bases between. CDR3 residues: CASSQDVQAGTQYF. The CDR3 nucleotides read TGCGCCAGCAGCCAAGATGTACAGGCAGGGACCCAGTACTTC.

This clonotype was counted ten times or more. V is TRBV5-1 and J is TRBJ2-6; 7 nucleotides match TRBD1. The length of the CDR3 is 19 residues. With 0 bases clipped from V and 0 bases from J, the junction kept 9 bases outside the gene matches. Germline V gives CDR1 SGHRS, CDR2 YFSETQ. The CDR3 DNA reads as TGCGCCAGCAGCTTGGATGCAGGGGGTGTGTTCTCTGGGGCCAACGTCCTGACTTTC. Protein product: CASSLDAGGVFSGANVLTF.

The chain employs TRBV20-1 and TRBJ2-7; 13 nucleotides align to TRBD2. There are 12 residues in the CDR3. Looked up from germline, CDR1 is DFQATT and CDR2 is SNEGSKA (reference sequence). Trimming at V came to 6 bases and at J to 7 bases, leaving 3 bases not matched to a gene. The CDR3 DNA follows: TGCAGTGCCCCGGGACTAGCGGGGGAGCAGTACTTC. It specifies CSAPGLAGEQYF.

The gene calls are TRBV20-1 and TRBJ2-1; 7 bases map to TRBD2. The CDR3 spans 13 residues. The ends lost 4 bases at V and 4 bases at J; junction bases unmatched: 4. Per the germline V gene, CDR1 is DFQATT and CDR2 is SNEGSKA (reference sequence). The CDR3 loop is CSANAGVYNEQFF. The DNA for the CDR3 is TGCAGTGCTAATGCGGGGGTATACAATGAGCAGTTCTTC.

The genes are TRBV15 and TRBJ2-7; 7 bases align to TRBD2. Germline CDR1 reads LNHNV; CDR2 reads YYDKDF (reference sequence). The CDR3 consists of 14 residues. Losses at the gene ends were 4 bases for V and 5 bases for J; bases not matched to a gene: 8. CDR3: CATSKGLSVHEQYF. CDR3 bases: TGTGCCACCAGCAAGGGACTAAGCGTCCACGAGCAGTACTTC.

CDR3 nucleotide sequence: TGCAGTGCTAGTTGGGGGAGGGCGGACACCGGGGAGCTGTTTTTT. Amino acid sequence: CSASWGRADTGELFF. This chain uses TRBV20-1 with TRBJ2-2; the match to TRBD2 covers 7 bases. Germline CDR1 reads DFQATT; CDR2 reads SNEGSKA (reference sequence). The CDR3 extends over 15 amino acids. Trimming at V came to 3 bases and at J to 3 bases, leaving 7 bases not matched to a gene.

Ten or more counts support this clonotype. CDR3 loop: CASSFRVRTDTRNSPLHF. For the CDR3, the DNA is TGTGCCAGCAGCTTTAGGGTGAGGACGGATACACGGAATTCACCCCTCCACTTT. The rearrangement links TRBV5-6 to TRBJ1-6; D gene ambiguous. Germline-derived CDR1 and CDR2 are SGHDT and YYEEEE. The CDR3 is 18 residues long. The ends were cut back, 2 bases at V and 7 bases at J, with 22 bases in the middle. The complete variable domain, with remaining parts taken from reference TRBV5-6 and TRBJ1-6, reads DAGVTQSPTHLIKTRGQQVTLRCSPKSGHDTVSWYQQALGQGPQFIFQYYEEEERQRGNFPDRFSGHQFPNYSSELNVNALLLGDSALYLCASSFRVRTDTRNSPLHFGNGTRLTVT.

This clonotype came up a few times. This chain links TRBV6-5 with TRBJ2-3; D may be TRBD2 (5 bases). V was shortened by 4 bases and J by 3 bases, with 14 bases between the two germline ends. From germline, CDR1 is MNHEY and CDR2 SVGAGI. The CDR3 extends over 15 amino acids. This chain's CDR3 is CASSLPGRGTDTQYF. The CDR3 nucleotides are TGTGCCAGCAGTTTGCCAGGTCGGGGAACAGATACGCAGTATTTT.

This clonotype was detected many times. This chain uses TRBV6-1 with TRBJ2-2, with 8 bases fitting TRBD1. The CDR3 is 15 residues long. Germline V CDR1 and CDR2: MNHNS, SASEGT. V lost 6 bases to trimming and J lost 1 base; unmatched junction nucleotides: 4. The CDR3 DNA follows: TGTGCCAGCAGATGGACAGGGAAGAACACCGGGGAGCTGTTTTTT. This codes for CASRWTGKNTGELFF.